This T cell receptor (beta chain) was profiled in a study of T cells in tuberculosis. TCRdb's table, derived via immunoSEQ multiplex PCR, lists solely in-frame clones and lacks some. The repertoire has 45,000 or so clones, about 95% of them found once; the top ten carry roughly 7%. Germline V gives CDR1 SGHRS, CDR2 YFSETQ. With V trimmed by 5 bases and J by 8 bases, 4 bases remained unmatched. CDR3 length equals 14 residues. The clonotype was recovered from a donor aged 10-29 years with latent tuberculosis or without tuberculosis infection. Material for sequencing was PBMCs. The genes are TRBV5-1 and TRBJ1-6; 10 bases map to TRBD1. In nucleotides, the CDR3 is TGCGCCAGCAGTTTTGGACAGGGGGATTCACCCCTCCACTTT. It codes for CASSFGQGDSPLHF.